This TCR beta chain was obtained from a study of response to subunit inactivated influenza vaccine. A few counts support this clonotype. The CDR3 runs 17 residues. V dropped 4 bases and J dropped 5 bases, with 21 bases sitting between them. The germline V gene has CDR1 KGHSH and CDR2 LQKENI. TCRdb used MiXCR to reprocess the RT-PCR reads, holding one entry per CDR3 protein. This table holds 450,000 to 600,000 distinct CDR3 sequences, 7.2% found once. The sequence was obtained from a man in his fifties or sixties who received an inactivated influenza vaccine. The V gene is TRBV18, the J gene TRBJ2-4, with D tentatively TRBD1 or TRBD2 (5 bases each). This specimen consisted of PBMCs from blood, obtained roughly 24 months after vaccination. This CDR3 reads CASSRGFLGGGQNIQYF. DNA of the CDR3: TGTGCCAGCTCACGGGGCTTTTTAGGTGGAGGACAAAACATTCAGTACTTC.